Below are 28 T cell receptor beta chains sequenced from a single sample in a study of blood T cell repertoires in COVID-19. The repertoire was sequenced with immunoSEQ multiplex PCR; TCRdb's copy has only in-frame clones and lacks some. The sample lists around 240,000 clones, 75% to 85% occurring once. Sample: peripheral blood. The origin of the receptors is a woman in her forties who had recovered from COVID-19.

This chain links TRBV6-2 or TRBV6-3 with TRBJ2-5; 9 nucleotides line up with TRBD2. Per germline, CDR1 MNHEY and CDR2 SVGEGT. The CDR3 has 17 amino acids. Losses at the gene ends were 5 bases for V and 2 bases for J; bases not matched to a gene: 12. The CDR3 here is CASSKGSSGGQQETQYF. The DNA for the CDR3 is TGTGCCAGCAGTAAAGGGTCCAGCGGGGGGCAACAAGAGACCCAGTACTTC.

The chain carries TRBV29-1 and TRBJ1-1; possibly TRBD1 for D (6 bases). From germline, CDR1 is SQVTM and CDR2 ANQGSEA. The CDR3 length is 13 residues. The V end lost 4 bases, the J end lost 4 bases, and 13 bases lay between the germline ends. CDR3 residues: CSVGKQGGTEAFF. The CDR3 DNA follows: TGCAGCGTTGGCAAACAAGGGGGCACTGAAGCTTTCTTT.

This chain uses TRBV19 with TRBJ2-7, with 8 positions matching TRBD1. Per germline, CDR1 LNHDA and CDR2 SQIVND (reference sequence). The trim removed 1 base at V and 3 bases at J, leaving 2 bases unmatched. The CDR3 is 14 residues long. CDR3 residues: CASSIGTGRYEQYF. The CDR3 DNA reads as TGTGCCAGTAGTATAGGGACAGGGCGCTACGAGCAGTACTTC.

J is TRBJ2-5 and V is TRBV2; 7 bases are shared with TRBD2. This CDR3 comprises 15 residues. V lost 8 bases to trimming and J lost 1 base; unmatched junction nucleotides: 10. In germline, CDR1 is SNHLY, CDR2 FYNNEI. CDR3: CASSNLRGIQETQYF. The CDR3, as DNA: TGTGCCAGCTCTAATTTGCGGGGGATCCAAGAGACCCAGTACTTC.

The chain employs TRBV6-5 and TRBJ1-1; 7 bases map to TRBD1. V was pared by 7 bases and J by 5 bases, with 7 bases of the junction left unmatched. The CDR3 runs 13 residues. The germline V gene encodes CDR1 MNHEY and CDR2 SVGAGI. CDR3 in amino acids: CASNYYRGTEAFF. The CDR3 nucleotides read TGTGCCAGCAACTACTACAGGGGAACTGAAGCTTTCTTT.

The V gene is TRBV12-3 or TRBV12-4, the J gene TRBJ1-1; D gene ambiguous. The CDR3 covers 13 residues. V gave up 4 bases and J gave up 0 bases, with 6 bases separating them. The DNA of the CDR3 is TGTGCCAGCAGTTCCCTATTGAACACTGAAGCTTTCTTT. Translation gives CASSSLLNTEAFF.

The V call is TRBV3-1 (or the pseudogene TRBV3-2), the J call TRBJ1-1, with D possibly TRBD1 on 6 matching bases. The CDR3 is 18 residues long. CDR1 and CDR2 (germline): LGHDT, YNNKEL (reference sequence). V was trimmed by 0 bases and J by 2 bases, leaving 19 bases between them. The CDR3 coding sequence is TGTGCCAGCAGCCAAGATCGGTACAGGGTACCCTTTAACACTGAAGCTTTCTTT. It is translated as CASSQDRYRVPFNTEAFF.

V and J are TRBV10-3 and TRBJ2-7; 7 bases fit TRBD1. CDR1 and CDR2 from the germline V gene are ENHRY and SYGVKD. This CDR3 comprises 13 residues. The J segment lost 1 base and the V segment lost 3 bases, leaving 0 bases of the junction unmatched. CDR3 region: CAISEQGSYEQYF. CDR3 sequence (DNA): TGTGCCATCAGTGAACAGGGGTCCTACGAGCAGTACTTC.

The chain joins TRBV10-2 to TRBJ2-5, with a possible D match to TRBD2 (7 bases). The length of the CDR3 is 17 residues. V shed 2 bases and J shed 0 bases, with 16 bases lying between them. Germline V gives CDR1 WSHSY, CDR2 SAAADI. In DNA form, the CDR3 reads TGCGCCAGCAGTGAGCCCATGGGGGGGACACACCAAGAGACCCAGTACTTC. It is translated as CASSEPMGGTHQETQYF.

This clone was detected once. The chain carries TRBV10-3 and TRBJ2-1; TRBD2 aligns across 8 bases. The CDR3 length is 15 residues. Germline V CDR1 and CDR2: ENHRY, SYGVKD. Trimming at V came to 2 bases and at J to 4 bases, leaving 4 bases not matched to a gene. CDR3 DNA sequence: TGTGCCATCAGTGAGACGGGGGGGCCATACAATGAGCAGTTCTTC. Protein: CAISETGGPYNEQFF.

This chain joins TRBV5-1 and TRBJ2-5; 8 bases are a match to TRBD2. V lost 3 bases to trimming and J lost 4 bases; unmatched junction nucleotides: 8. CDR1 and CDR2 from the germline V gene are SGHRS and YFSETQ. The CDR3 contains 15 residues. DNA of the CDR3: TGCGCCAGCAGCTCCGGGACTAGTAGATTAGAGACCCAGTACTTC. The encoded protein is CASSSGTSRLETQYF. Full variable domain (outside the CDR3, taken from reference TRBV5-1 and TRBJ2-5): KAGVTQTPRYLIKTRGQQVTLSCSPISGHRSVSWYQQTPGQGLQFLFEYFSETQRNKGNFPGRFSGRQFSNSRSEMNVSTLELGDSALYLCASSSGTSRLETQYFGPGTRLLVL.

V gene TRBV6-5 combines with J gene TRBJ1-1; the D gene is possibly TRBD1 (5 bases). In germline, CDR1 is MNHEY, CDR2 SVGAGI. This CDR3 contains 13 residues. The V and J ends lost 6 bases and 3 bases respectively, with 11 bases between them. CDR3 residues: CASSLQGDTEAFF. The CDR3 DNA follows: TGTGCCAGCAGCCTGCAGGGTGACACTGAAGCTTTCTTT.

This chain joins TRBV7-9 and TRBJ2-5; 10 nucleotides line up with TRBD2. Germline V gives CDR1 SEHNR, CDR2 FQNEAQ (reference sequence). The CDR3 is 16 residues long. V trimming: 3 bases; J trimming: 7 bases; junction bases outside the gene matches: 11. DNA for the CDR3: TGTGCCAGCAGCTTCGCTAGCGGGGGCCACGACGGGACCCAGTACTTC. Protein: CASSFASGGHDGTQYF.

This chain uses TRBV6-6 with TRBJ1-1, with D perhaps TRBD1 (5 bases). Germline-derived CDR1 and CDR2 are MNHNY and SVGAGI (reference sequence). The length of the CDR3 is 14 residues. V lost 6 bases and J 1 base, leaving 12 bases between the germline ends. The CDR3 is CASRPRDWNTEAFF. CDR3 DNA sequence: TGTGCCAGCAGGCCCAGGGATTGGAACACTGAAGCTTTCTTT.

The chain combines TRBV4-3 with TRBJ2-1; D may be TRBD1 (5 bases). V lost 1 base and J 8 bases, leaving 18 bases between the germline ends. Germline CDR1 and CDR2: LGHNA and YSLEER. The CDR3 sequence is 16 residues long. In DNA form, the CDR3 reads TGCGCCAGCAGCCAAGTGGGAAGGGGCGCGATTGATGAGCAGTTCTTC. Protein product: CASSQVGRGAIDEQFF.

The rearrangement uses TRBV3-1 (or the pseudogene TRBV3-2) and TRBJ2-2, with unresolved D. Germline CDR1 reads LGHDT; CDR2 reads YNNKEL (reference sequence). The V gene lost 1 base and the J gene lost 6 bases, with 27 bases spanning the gap. The CDR3 is made up of 20 amino acids. This CDR3 is CASSQVEKKIKLALAGELFF. The CDR3, as DNA: TGTGCCAGCAGCCAAGTGGAAAAGAAAATTAAATTAGCTCTCGCCGGGGAGCTGTTTTTT.

The rearrangement links TRBV18 to TRBJ2-6; 7 bases fit TRBD1. J gave up 2 bases and V 1 base, and 8 bases lay outside the gene matches. Germline values: CDR1 KGHSH, CDR2 LQKENI. The CDR3 consists of 18 residues. This CDR3 reads CASSPLKQGWAGANVLTF. CDR3 bases: TGTGCCAGCTCACCACTTAAACAGGGGTGGGCTGGGGCCAACGTCCTGACTTTC. Drawing the rest from reference TRBV18 and TRBJ2-6, the complete variable domain is NAGVMQNPRHLVRRRGQEARLRCSPMKGHSHVYWYRQLPEEGLKFMVYLQKENIIDESGMPKERFSAEFPKEGPSILRIQQVVRGDSAAYFCASSPLKQGWAGANVLTFGAGSRLTVL.

The chain employs TRBV28 and TRBJ2-7; TRBD2 might be the D (7 bases). The CDR3 spans 14 residues. Germline values: CDR1 MDHEN, CDR2 SYDVKM. Trimming removed 3 bases from V and 3 bases from J, with 12 bases in between. CDR3 loop: CASSFRGANYEQYF. As DNA, the CDR3 is TGTGCCAGCAGTTTTCGGGGGGCGAACTACGAGCAGTACTTC.

The rearrangement joins TRBV6-5 to TRBJ2-1; 7 bases fit TRBD1. The J segment lost 5 bases and the V segment lost 10 bases, leaving 2 bases of the junction unmatched. The CDR3 sequence is 11 residues long. CDR1 MNHEY and CDR2 SVGAGI come from the germline V gene. CDR3 bases: TGTGCCACTCAGGGGGACAATGAGCAGTTCTTC. Translated, it gives CATQGDNEQFF.

V and J are TRBV9 and TRBJ2-2; TRBD2 matches at 13 bases. Germline loops: CDR1 SGDLS, CDR2 YYNGEE. The CDR3 covers 14 residues. With 3 bases clipped from V and 7 bases from J, the junction kept 0 bases outside the gene matches. Here the CDR3 DNA reads TGTGCCAGCAGCGGGACTAGCGGGAGCGGGGAGCTGTTTTTT. Residues: CASSGTSGSGELFF.

The count of this clone is one. The gene calls are TRBV11-2 and TRBJ2-1; 7 bases are a match to TRBD1. The CDR3 consists of 18 residues. The V and J ends lost 0 bases and 1 base, in that order; junction bases with no gene match: 9. Germline CDR1 is SGHAT and CDR2 is FQNNGV. This chain's CDR3 is CASSLDHSTGISYNEQFF. The DNA for the CDR3 is TGTGCCAGCAGCTTAGACCACTCGACAGGGATATCCTACAATGAGCAGTTCTTC.

The J gene is TRBJ2-1, the V gene TRBV29-1, with 9 bases identical to TRBD2. Germline assignment: CDR1 SQVTM and CDR2 ANQGSEA. The CDR3 spans 13 residues. Trimming at V came to 7 bases and at J to 7 bases, leaving 8 bases not matched to a gene. This CDR3 is CSGGGGGPNEQFF. The CDR3 nucleotides are TGCAGCGGAGGCGGGGGGGGCCCGAATGAGCAGTTCTTC.

For this clone: Mismatch with germline at one junction end may stem from a read error. The rearrangement links TRBV5-6 to TRBJ1-5, with 8 bases matching TRBD1. Germline V lookup: CDR1 SGHDT, CDR2 YYEEEE. This CDR3 is built from 11 residues. CDR3 DNA: TGTGCCAGCAGCCCCGACAGGGGTGGGGATTTT. Translation gives CASSPDRGGDF.

The count of this clone is one. The genes are TRBV9 and TRBJ2-5; 13 positions agree with TRBD2. The V gene's germline CDR1 is SGDLS and CDR2 YYNGEE. The length of the CDR3 is 16 residues. V was clipped by 4 bases and J by 2 bases; unmatched bases: 5. The CDR3 sequence: CASSPQLAGGQETQYF. Here the CDR3 DNA reads TGTGCCAGCAGCCCCCAACTAGCGGGGGGGCAAGAGACCCAGTACTTC. Looking up the rest from reference TRBV9 and TRBJ2-5 gives the full variable domain: DSGVTQTPKHLITATGQRVTLRCSPRSGDLSVYWYQQSLDQGLQFLIQYYNGEERAKGNILERFSAQQFPDLHSELNLSSLELGDSALYFCASSPQLAGGQETQYFGPGTRLLVL.

This chain connects TRBV5-1 to TRBJ2-5, with a possible D match to TRBD2 (6 bases). The germline V gene has CDR1 SGHRS and CDR2 YFSETQ. Trimming removed 0 bases at V and 6 bases at J, with 12 bases between. This CDR3 comprises 14 residues. CDR3 in DNA: TGCGCCAGCAGCTTGGCCACGGAGGGCCAGACCCAGTACTTC. Residues: CASSLATEGQTQYF.

This chain links TRBV14 with TRBJ1-1, with D uncertain. Trimming cost V 1 base and J 4 bases, with 10 bases left between them. Germline CDR1 reads SGHDN; CDR2 reads FVKESK. The CDR3 covers 14 residues. In nucleotides, the CDR3 is TGTGCCAGCAGCCAAGGGAGACGAGGCACTGAAGCTTTCTTT. Amino acid sequence: CASSQGRRGTEAFF.

The rearrangement links TRBV6-4 to TRBJ1-5, with D perhaps matching TRBD1 (5 bases). The CDR3 extends over 16 amino acids. Per germline, CDR1 MRHNA and CDR2 SNTAGT. With 6 bases removed from V and 7 bases from J, the gap between germline ends came to 22 bases. CDR3 protein: CASRTTRDFPAQPQHF. DNA for the CDR3: TGTGCCAGCAGAACCACCAGGGACTTTCCGGCCCAGCCCCAGCATTTT.

The V gene is TRBV2, the J gene TRBJ1-1; possibly TRBD1 for D (6 bases). The CDR3 covers 13 residues. The germline V and J ends were trimmed by 4 bases and 4 bases, with 10 bases remaining between them. CDR1 and CDR2 from the germline V gene are SNHLY and FYNNEI. In DNA form, the CDR3 reads TGTGCCAGCAGTGCAGGGGAGGGCACTGAAGCTTTCTTT. Translated: CASSAGEGTEAFF.